This T cell receptor beta chain is from a study of control samples from healthy donors and cancer patients (dated by TCRdb to the early 2020s). Relative to germline, V is 8 bases shorter and J is 1 base shorter, with 11 bases between their ends. From its cysteine to its phenylalanine, the CDR3 spans 13 amino acids. The retained sequence is limited to the CDR3, 39 bases, with the frame set at the first base. This clone was detected a few times. Its cognate antigen has yet to be identified. One base away there is no much larger clone; base qualities are not given. The library came from the immunoSEQ multiplex PCR assay. The table comes from immuneACCESS by way of TCRdb, which keeps in-frame sequences with V and J called. Part of the clones is missing from these tables; in studies checked, under half for an unresolved V gene and the rest for unknown reasons. This sample holds approximately 130,000 clones; around 87% were observed only once. The top ten hold about 8.7% of the sample.

This TCR derives from a man between 40 and 49 years old in good health. The rearrangement combines TRBV12-3 or TRBV12-4 with TRBJ1-1, with no reliable assignment of the D segment. Input material: blood. The nucleotide sequence is TGTGCCAGCCGCACCGACTCGAACACTGAAGCTTTCTTT. Translated, this is CASRTDSNTEAFF.